The sequence of this T cell receptor (beta chain) was determined in a study of control samples from healthy donors and cancer patients. Germline values: CDR1 SGHNT, CDR2 YENEEA. CDR3 length equals 11 residues. Trimming removed 3 bases from V and 4 bases from J, with 1 base in between. The protocol was immunoSEQ multiplex PCR, while the TCRdb copy is restricted to in-frame clones and leaves out a portion. Found here are around 94,000 clones, about 88% of them singletons; the top ten hold 1.3%. The genes are TRBV11-3 and TRBJ1-3; D remains ambiguous. Sequencing was carried out using blood. This receptor was obtained from a woman in her forties or fifties in good health. CDR3 region: CASSLGNTIYF. The CDR3 DNA reads TGTGCCAGCAGCTTGGGAAACACCATATATTTT. The variable domain in full, with the rest retrieved from reference TRBV11-3 and TRBJ1-3, is EAGVVQSPRYKIIEKKQPVAFWCNPISGHNTLYWYLQNLGQGPELLIRYENEEAVDDSQLPKDRFSAERLKGVDSTLKIQPAELGDSAVYLCASSLGNTIYFGEGSWLTVV.